Shown below are 23 T cell receptor beta chains from a single sample sequenced in a study of blood T cell repertoires in COVID-19. Assay used: immunoSEQ multiplex PCR; TCRdb lists only in-frame clones, some missing. The repertoire holds just over 300,000 clones, with approximately 85% as singletons. Sequencing was carried out using PBMCs or T cells enriched from blood (not recorded which). The receptors stem from a man younger than 45 who had recovered from COVID-19.

The V and J genes are TRBV19 and TRBJ1-2; D is unresolved. Germline V gene data show CDR1 as LNHDA and CDR2 as SQIVND (reference sequence). The CDR3 has 13 amino acids. Trimming took off 7 bases at V and 4 bases at J, with 13 bases between the two ends. The CDR3 DNA reads as TGTGCCAGTACCTACCGCGGGTTCTATGGCTACACCTTC. This sequence encodes CASTYRGFYGYTF.

Note on this clone: Because the CDR3's place on the DNA is in doubt, the DNA is left out and the CDR3 is given as listed by TCRdb. This sequence joins TRBV6-5 and TRBJ1-2; TRBD1, the D gene given by the table, was not confirmed from the DNA. Per the germline V gene, CDR1 is MNHEY and CDR2 is SVGAGI. Including both end residues, the CDR3 is 15 amino acids long. This CDR3 reads CASSSSGTANYGYTF.

The gene calls are TRBV5-1 and TRBJ2-5, with 12 positions matching TRBD2. Germline V gene lookup returns CDR1 SGHRS and CDR2 YFSETQ. There are 18 residues in the CDR3. V shed 4 bases, J shed 5 bases, and the junction held 15 bases outside the gene matches. CDR3 loop: CASSRGAASGGAGETQYF. In DNA form, the CDR3 reads TGCGCCAGCAGCCGTGGAGCAGCTAGCGGGGGGGCCGGGGAGACCCAGTACTTC.

V and J are TRBV7-6 and TRBJ1-2, with 9 bases that match TRBD1. This CDR3 comprises 17 residues. J lost 5 bases, V lost 1 base, and 11 bases had no gene match. The V gene's germline CDR1 is SGHVS and CDR2 FNYEAQ. The CDR3 region is CASSLVFTGTGTYGYTF. In DNA, the CDR3 is TGTGCCAGCAGCTTAGTATTCACCGGGACAGGGACTTATGGCTACACCTTC.

The genes are TRBV5-4 and TRBJ2-1; 11 nucleotides line up with TRBD2. J lost 7 bases, V lost 2 bases, and 5 bases had no gene match. Germline assignment: CDR1 SGHNT and CDR2 YYREEE (reference sequence). This CDR3 contains 15 residues. Written as DNA, the CDR3 is TGTGCCAGCAGCTTCGATGTAGCGGGGGGGAATGAGCAGTTCTTC. Protein: CASSFDVAGGNEQFF.

V gene TRBV5-1 combines with J gene TRBJ2-7; maybe TRBD2 (6 bases). Germline loops: CDR1 SGHRS, CDR2 YFSETQ. Trimming removed 6 bases from V and 2 bases from J, with 15 bases in between. The CDR3 is 14 residues long. CDR3 amino acids: CASTWDFGPYEQYF. CDR3 DNA sequence: TGCGCCAGCACTTGGGACTTCGGGCCCTACGAGCAGTACTTC.

The chain joins TRBV7-2 to TRBJ2-5; D possibly corresponds to TRBD1 (5 bases). CDR1 is SGHTA, CDR2 FQGNSA, per germline. Trimming took off 1 base at V and 2 bases at J, with 8 bases between the two ends. This CDR3 is built from 14 residues. The CDR3 loop is CASSLVGDQETQYF. In DNA form, the CDR3 reads TGTGCCAGCAGCTTAGTAGGGGATCAAGAGACCCAGTACTTC.

This clone was observed a single time. This chain uses TRBV11-2 with TRBJ1-2; the match to TRBD1 covers 10 bases. CDR1 and CDR2 (germline): SGHAT, FQNNGV. The CDR3 runs 14 residues. V dropped 3 bases and J dropped 7; count of bases not matched to a gene: 5. The CDR3 sequence: CASSLGGQGLGYTF. The DNA for the CDR3 is TGTGCCAGCAGCTTGGGGGGACAGGGGCTTGGCTACACCTTC.

CDR3 loop: CASSQVNLLRGVNEQFF. As DNA, the CDR3 is TGTGCCAGCAGCCAAGTCAATTTGTTGCGGGGGGTTAATGAGCAGTTCTTC. The V gene is TRBV3-1 (or the pseudogene TRBV3-2), the J gene TRBJ2-1, with 8 positions matching TRBD2. The CDR3 spans 17 residues. With V trimmed by 1 base and J by 7 bases, 12 bases remained unmatched. Germline V CDR1 and CDR2: LGHDT, YNNKEL (reference sequence).

The rearrangement uses TRBV2 and TRBJ2-5; TRBD2 matches at 10 bases. The CDR3 is 13 amino acids. Germline assignment: CDR1 SNHLY and CDR2 FYNNEI. The V segment lost 4 bases and the J segment 5 bases; nucleotides outside the gene matches: 1. DNA for the CDR3: TGTGCCAGCAGTGCGGGACTAGCGGAGACCCAGTACTTC. It codes for CASSAGLAETQYF.

The V gene is TRBV5-6, the J gene TRBJ1-4; D might be TRBD1 (5 bases). The germline V and J ends were trimmed by 0 bases and 8 bases, with 14 bases remaining between them. The CDR3 has 15 amino acids. The germline V gene encodes CDR1 SGHDT and CDR2 YYEEEE. The CDR3 protein is CASSLEGLKGEKLFF. Written as DNA, the CDR3 is TGTGCCAGCAGCTTGGAGGGCCTAAAGGGGGAAAAACTGTTTTTT.

V usage is TRBV15 and J usage is TRBJ1-3, with 7 bases matching TRBD1. J lost 4 bases, V lost 3 bases, and 6 bases had no gene match. The CDR3 is made up of 15 amino acids. CDR1 and CDR2 (germline): LNHNV, YYDKDF (reference sequence). CDR3: CATSRDRFDGNTIYF. CDR3 sequence (DNA): TGTGCCACCAGCAGGGACAGGTTCGACGGAAACACCATATATTTT.

V and J are TRBV7-8 and TRBJ2-2; 10 bases agree with TRBD2. Trimming removed 4 bases from V and 4 bases from J; junction bases left unmatched: 3. CDR1 is SGHVS, CDR2 FQNEAQ, per germline. This CDR3 spans 15 amino acids. The CDR3 loop reads CASSSRLAGTGELFF. The CDR3 DNA sequence: TGTGCCAGCAGCTCCCGACTAGCGGGCACCGGGGAGCTGTTTTTT.

The V and J genes are TRBV11-2 and TRBJ2-2; D gene ambiguous. Germline V gene lookup returns CDR1 SGHAT and CDR2 FQNNGV. This CDR3 contains 15 residues. Trimming shortened V by 3 bases and J by 1 base, and 9 bases separated the two germline ends. This CDR3 is CASSFEALNTGELFF. The DNA of the CDR3 is TGTGCCAGCAGCTTTGAGGCTTTGAACACCGGGGAGCTGTTTTTT.

This chain links TRBV19 with TRBJ1-1; TRBD1 matches at 8 bases. Germline loops: CDR1 LNHDA, CDR2 SQIVND (reference sequence). V dropped 10 bases and J dropped 1; count of bases not matched to a gene: 8. CDR3 size: 14 residues. The CDR3 nucleotides read TGTGCCACCAAGGCGGGGACAGGGAACACTGAAGCTTTCTTT. Protein: CATKAGTGNTEAFF.

This clone came up once. The chain joins TRBV13 to TRBJ2-5, with 10 bases matching TRBD2. J was trimmed by 5 bases and V by 5 bases; bases with no gene match: 17. Per germline, CDR1 PRHDT and CDR2 FYEKMQ (reference sequence). The CDR3 is made up of 18 amino acids. The CDR3 coding sequence is TGTGCCAGCAGCCTTCCCCTACAGCGGGGGGGCCGGGATGAGACCCAGTACTTC. Translated, it gives CASSLPLQRGGRDETQYF.

The chain uses TRBV7-2 and TRBJ2-5, with D tentatively TRBD2 (6 bases). Germline values: CDR1 SGHTA, CDR2 FQGNSA. CDR3 length: 12 residues. Trimming removed 8 bases from V and 4 bases from J, with 11 bases in between. The DNA of the CDR3 is TGTGCCAGCGCCGCCGGGAGAGAGACCCAGTACTTC. Translation gives CASAAGRETQYF.

This chain links TRBV15 with TRBJ2-7, with D perhaps TRBD1 (5 bases). This CDR3 comprises 13 residues. The germline gives CDR1 LNHNV, CDR2 YYDKDF (reference sequence). Trimming pared 3 bases from V and 3 bases from J, leaving 9 bases between. The CDR3 reads CATSSLRGYEQYF. DNA for the CDR3: TGTGCCACCAGCAGCTTAAGGGGCTACGAGCAGTACTTC.

This chain joins TRBV5-4 and TRBJ2-7; D is uncertain. The CDR3 is made up of 13 amino acids. Germline V gene lookup returns CDR1 SGHNT and CDR2 YYREEE (reference sequence). V was pared by 2 bases and J by 0 bases, with 6 bases between. This chain's CDR3 is CASSFSSSYEQYF. In nucleotides, the CDR3 is TGTGCCAGCAGCTTTTCGTCCTCCTACGAGCAGTACTTC.

The chain carries TRBV3-1 (or the pseudogene TRBV3-2) and TRBJ1-2, with D uncertain. Germline V gene data show CDR1 as LGHDT and CDR2 as YNNKEL (reference sequence). V was trimmed by 2 bases and J by 1 base, leaving 8 bases between them. The CDR3 length is 14 residues. This chain's CDR3 is CASSQRSFNYGYTF. The CDR3 nucleotides read TGTGCCAGCAGCCAAAGGAGTTTTAACTATGGCTACACCTTC.

The V call is TRBV6-1, the J call TRBJ2-5, with D unclear. CDR1 and CDR2 (germline): MNHNS, SASEGT. This CDR3 is built from 13 residues. Trimming removed 2 bases at V and 5 bases at J, with 9 bases between. CDR3 bases: TGTGCCAGCAGTGAATCGGTGTCGGAGACCCAGTACTTC. Its protein is CASSESVSETQYF.

The gene calls are TRBV5-1 and TRBJ2-5; tentative D call: TRBD2 (6 bases). V lost 7 bases and J 4 bases, leaving 20 bases between the germline ends. The V gene's germline CDR1 is SGHRS and CDR2 YFSETQ. The CDR3 totals 15 residues. The CDR3, as DNA: TGCGCCAGCTCTAGGGCGGGATCAAGCGGAGAGACCCAGTACTTC. Translated, it gives CASSRAGSSGETQYF.

The genes are TRBV9 and TRBJ2-1; 8 bases match TRBD1. The germline V gene encodes CDR1 SGDLS and CDR2 YYNGEE. The CDR3 length is 15 residues. The junction had 10 bases not matched to a gene; V was cut back by 4 bases and J by 7 bases. The CDR3 coding sequence is TGTGCCAGCAGCCCTCCCGGACAGGGTCCTAATGAGCAGTTCTTC. Translation: CASSPPGQGPNEQFF. The full variable domain, with the rest looked up from reference TRBV9 and TRBJ2-1, is DSGVTQTPKHLITATGQRVTLRCSPRSGDLSVYWYQQSLDQGLQFLIQYYNGEERAKGNILERFSAQQFPDLHSELNLSSLELGDSALYFCASSPPGQGPNEQFFGPGTRLTVL.